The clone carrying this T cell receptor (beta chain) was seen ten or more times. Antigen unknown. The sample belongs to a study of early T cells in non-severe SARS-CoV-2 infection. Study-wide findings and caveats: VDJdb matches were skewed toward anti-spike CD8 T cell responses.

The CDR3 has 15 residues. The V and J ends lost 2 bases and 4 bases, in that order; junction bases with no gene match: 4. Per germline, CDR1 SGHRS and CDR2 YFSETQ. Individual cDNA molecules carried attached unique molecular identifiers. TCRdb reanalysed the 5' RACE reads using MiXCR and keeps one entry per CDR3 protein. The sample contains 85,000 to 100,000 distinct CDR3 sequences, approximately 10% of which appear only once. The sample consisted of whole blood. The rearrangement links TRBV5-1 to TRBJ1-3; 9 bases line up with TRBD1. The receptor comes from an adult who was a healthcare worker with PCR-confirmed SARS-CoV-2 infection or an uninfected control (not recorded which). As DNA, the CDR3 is TGCGCCAGCAGCTTAGGACAGGGGACCGGAAACACCATATATTTT. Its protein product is CASSLGQGTGNTIYF.